The next 9 T cell receptor beta chains were all read from a single sample in a study of T cells after yellow fever vaccination. TCRdb redid the calling of the 5' RACE reads with MiXCR, one entry per CDR3 protein. The data contain about 300,000 distinct CDR3 sequences, roughly 7% of them singletons. The source material was PBMCs, sampled roughly 47 days after the first yellow fever vaccination. The receptor source for this set is a man in his late teens or twenties who received the YFV17D yellow fever vaccine.

This clonotype was seen many times. The chain recombines TRBV5-1 with TRBJ2-1; TRBD2 agrees at 13 bases. The CDR3 length is 16 residues. With V trimmed by 0 bases and J by 3 bases, 0 bases remained unmatched. Germline values: CDR1 SGHRS, CDR2 YFSETQ. CDR3 region: CASSLGLAGGYNEQFF. The CDR3 bases are TGCGCCAGCAGCTTGGGACTAGCGGGGGGCTACAATGAGCAGTTCTTC. Supplemented by reference TRBV5-1 and TRBJ2-1, the full variable domain reads KAGVTQTPRYLIKTRGQQVTLSCSPISGHRSVSWYQQTPGQGLQFLFEYFSETQRNKGNFPGRFSGRQFSNSRSEMNVSTLELGDSALYLCASSLGLAGGYNEQFFGPGTRLTVL.

The V gene is TRBV4-2, the J gene TRBJ2-3; 14 bases map to TRBD2. The CDR3 contains 18 residues. CDR1 and CDR2 from the germline V gene are LGHNA and YNFKEQ. J lost 0 bases, V lost 4 bases, and 6 bases had no gene match. The DNA of the CDR3 is TGTGCCAGCAGCCTAGGGACTAGCGGGGGCCTTAGCACAGATACGCAGTATTTT. Translation gives CASSLGTSGGLSTDTQYF.

This clonotype appeared a few times. The chain links TRBV23-1 to TRBJ2-7; D tentatively reads TRBD1 or TRBD2 (6 bases each). TRBV23-1 is known as an ORF, though its function is uncertain. V was pared by 2 bases and J by 5 bases, with 22 bases between. CDR3 size: 17 residues. DNA of the CDR3: TGCGCCAGCAGTCAACCCGCTTTTGGGGGGCTGATGGACGAGCAGTACGTC. Its protein product is CASSQPAFGGLMDEQYV.

This clonotype has more than one count but fewer than ten. The chain uses TRBV5-1 and TRBJ2-3; 14 bases match TRBD2. Germline V CDR1 and CDR2: SGHRS, YFSETQ. This CDR3 has 16 residues. V shed 4 bases, J shed 6 bases, and the junction held 7 bases outside the gene matches. The CDR3, as DNA: TGCGCCAGCAGCGCGACTAGCGGGGGGGCCGGGGATACGCAGTATTTT. It yields the protein CASSATSGGAGDTQYF.

This clonotype was recorded a few times. The V gene is TRBV12-3 or TRBV12-4, the J gene TRBJ2-2; D is ambiguous. This CDR3 is built from 11 residues. The V and J ends lost 6 bases and 10 bases respectively, with 9 bases between them. Written as DNA, the CDR3 is TGTGCCAGCAGCCCCACAGTGGAGCTGTTTTTT. This translates into CASSPTVELFF.

The V gene is TRBV6-2 or TRBV6-3, the J gene TRBJ2-7; TRBD1 agrees at 8 bases. The CDR3 length is 17 residues. The germline gives CDR1 MNHEY, CDR2 SVGEGT. V trimming: 5 bases; J trimming: 6 bases; junction bases outside the gene matches: 18. The CDR3 sequence is CASSPGQGVWNSREQYV. The CDR3 nucleotides read TGTGCCAGCAGTCCCGGACAGGGTGTCTGGAACTCGCGCGAGCAGTACGTC.

In this sample, this clonotype turned up many times. The chain combines TRBV7-8 with TRBJ1-1, with D unresolved. Trimming took off 5 bases at V and 5 bases at J, with 21 bases between the two ends. Per germline, CDR1 SGHVS and CDR2 FQNEAQ. CDR3 length: 16 residues. As DNA, the CDR3 is TGTGCCAGCAGCCCTAGAGACTTAGCGCCTAGGACTGAAGCTTTCTTT. It encodes CASSPRDLAPRTEAFF.

This clonotype was detected a few times. The chain links TRBV5-1 to TRBJ2-5; the D gene is possibly TRBD2 (6 bases). The CDR3 contains 15 residues. The germline V gene encodes CDR1 SGHRS and CDR2 YFSETQ. V lost 1 base, J lost 1 base, and 11 bases lay in between. The CDR3 spells CASSLSLGLQETQYF. CDR3 sequence (DNA): TGCGCCAGCAGCTTGTCCCTGGGACTCCAAGAGACCCAGTACTTC.

This chain uses TRBV9 with TRBJ2-5, with 7 bases lining up with TRBD2. CDR1 is SGDLS and CDR2 is YYNGEE in the germline V gene. The CDR3 is 13 residues long. V shed 3 bases and J 5 bases; nucleotides not matched to a gene: 4. DNA of the CDR3: TGTGCCAGCAGCGGAGCGGGGTTCGAGACCCAGTACTTC. Protein sequence: CASSGAGFETQYF.